Detailed here is one T cell receptor (beta chain). Enrollees, roughly 18 to 89 years old, lived in roughly 24 US areas. Cohorts were based on clinical histories the participants reported. V lost 1 base to trimming and J lost 0 bases; unmatched junction nucleotides: 7. The CDR3 consists of 18 residues. Germline V gives CDR1 SGHRS, CDR2 YFSETQ. This record belongs to a study of blood T cell repertoires in COVID-19. Whole-study context: The analysed material was cDNA or gDNA that came from T cells, B-cell-depleted T cells, or PBMCs.

Authors' methods: Estimated nucleated cell counts came from reference gene primer amplification. The data were produced by immunoSEQ multiplex PCR, yet TCRdb's version contains in-frame clones alone and is incomplete. The DNA was the basis for D and trimming; V, J and clone size are from that table. The sample includes about 260,000 clones, 80% to 90% seen only once; the top ten take roughly 4.3%. The rearrangement links TRBV5-1 to TRBJ2-2; 9 bases agree with TRBD2. The sample comprised PBMCs or T cells enriched from blood (not recorded which). This receptor was taken from a woman younger than 45 with acute COVID-19. CDR3 sequence: CASSLILAGPTNTGELFF. Written as DNA, the CDR3 is TGCGCCAGCAGCTTGATTCTAGCGGGACCCACGAACACCGGGGAGCTGTTTTTT. Drawing the rest from reference TRBV5-1 and TRBJ2-2, the complete variable domain is KAGVTQTPRYLIKTRGQQVTLSCSPISGHRSVSWYQQTPGQGLQFLFEYFSETQRNKGNFPGRFSGRQFSNSRSEMNVSTLELGDSALYLCASSLILAGPTNTGELFFGEGSRLTVL.